This T cell receptor (beta chain) emerged from a study of cytomegalovirus exposure and HLA in healthy donors. The V end lost 5 bases, the J end lost 2 bases, and 13 bases lay between the germline ends. The CDR3 extends over 14 amino acids. Per the germline V gene, CDR1 is LNHNV and CDR2 is YYDKDF (reference sequence). The study ran its PCR with 60 Vbeta and 13 Jbeta primers. TCRdb's copy holds only in-frame clones and misses some; the assay was immunoSEQ multiplex PCR. This sample has about 160,000 clones, with more than 65% found just once. This clonotype was sampled from a woman aged 45-60 years in good health and CMV-seronegative. The rearrangement uses TRBV15 and TRBJ2-7; D ambiguous. Sequencing was carried out using PBMCs. The CDR3 sequence is CATSPRPSAYEQYF. For the CDR3, the DNA is TGTGCCACCAGCCCGCGCCCCTCTGCCTACGAGCAGTACTTC. Supplemented by reference TRBV15 and TRBJ2-7, the full variable domain reads DAMVIQNPRYQVTQFGKPVTLSCSQTLNHNVMYWYQQKSSQAPKLLFHYYDKDFNNEADTPDNFQSRRPNTSFCFLDIRSPGLGDTAMYLCATSPRPSAYEQYFGPGTRLTVT.